Listed here is a single T cell receptor (beta chain). Its antigen is currently not known. Base qualities are not recorded, but no much larger clone differs from it by a single base. Taken from the germline V gene, the CDR1 and CDR2 loops are SGHTA and FQGNSA. Trimming leaves V shorter by 5 bases and J shorter by 6 bases, with the junction holding 8 bases beyond the gene matches. The CDR3, from cysteine to phenylalanine, totals 15 residues. The entry retains the CDR3 DNA only, 45 bases that are in frame from base 1. The sample is drawn from a study of T cells after yellow fever vaccination (dated by TCRdb to the late 2010s). A note on the overall study: The SMART-Seq v4 Ultra Low Input RNA kit was used to prepare libraries from fractions with low cell numbers. Bulk TCR alpha and beta repertoires were sequenced longitudinally to track T-cell clones before and after primary and booster YFV17D yellow fever vaccination. Two healthy male donors made up the cohort, one aged 18 to 29 years and the other aged 30 to 39 years. Blood samples were taken at several timepoints before and after primary and secondary immunization, and bulk PBMC replicates and cell subsets were isolated. What the research found in general, with its limitations: The secondary T-cell response was found to be weaker but faster than the primary response, with a peak reached on day 5 rather than on day 15. FACS-sorted repertoires could contain abundant contaminating clonotypes from the bulk population, so computational filtering was required. Only two donors were included in the study, so the extent to which the findings can be generalized is limited. A small share of clonotypes occurred in both CD4 and CD8 compartments, likely arising from convergent recombination. Most clones expanded after primary vaccination were re-detected after the booster (approximately 96% of CD4 and 80% to 90% of CD8), suggesting broad memory maintenance.

Read against the paper, the sample's treatment or condition label means: live attenuated yellow fever vaccine strain. At every blood-draw timepoint, two biological replicates of bulk PBMCs were collected. A standard Ficoll-Paque protocol was used to isolate PBMCs from peripheral blood. RNA was extracted with TriZol from bulk PBMCs, CD4 and CD8 fractions, and dextramer-positive and dextramer-negative fractions. TCR cDNA was synthesized by 5'RACE template switching, which introduced a universal primer site and unique molecular identifiers. Priming for cDNA synthesis came from both the TCR alpha and TCR beta constant segments. Two PCR steps were used to amplify libraries, with sample barcodes and sequencing adapters being added in the second step. Sequencing of the libraries was done on either Illumina HiSeq 2500 (2x100 bp) or NovaSeq (2x150 bp). Concerning the study's data processing: Reads were demultiplexed and collapsed into UMI consensus sequences with MIGEC, and V(D)J alignment was performed with MiXCR. Clonotypes responding to the vaccine were identified with edgeR on replicate PBMC samples, with the criteria of FDR below 0.01 and a log2 fold change above 5 up to day 15. Each bulk clonotype was labeled CD4 or CD8 based on which sequenced repertoire, CD4 or CD8, contained the clonotype at higher abundance. TCRdb trimmed the raw reads at Q25, called clones with MiXCR and kept productive beta chains. Records with the same CDR3 protein are collapsed into one entry carrying the most frequent genes and DNA. TCRdb's processing, not the authors' own work, is the source of the V and J calls. This sample lists hundreds of thousands of distinct CDR3 sequences; about 12% were detected once. The top ten clonotypes cover 15% of the sample.

The source material was PBMCs, sampled on the day of the yellow fever booster vaccination. This chain joins TRBV7-2 to TRBJ2-2, with 8 junctional bases fitting TRBD2. The clonotype originates from a man aged 25 to 40 who received the YFV17D yellow fever vaccine. The bases read TGTGCCAGCAGCAAAGATGGGACTAGGGCCGGGGAGCTGTTTTTT. Its amino acids are CASSKDGTRAGELFF.